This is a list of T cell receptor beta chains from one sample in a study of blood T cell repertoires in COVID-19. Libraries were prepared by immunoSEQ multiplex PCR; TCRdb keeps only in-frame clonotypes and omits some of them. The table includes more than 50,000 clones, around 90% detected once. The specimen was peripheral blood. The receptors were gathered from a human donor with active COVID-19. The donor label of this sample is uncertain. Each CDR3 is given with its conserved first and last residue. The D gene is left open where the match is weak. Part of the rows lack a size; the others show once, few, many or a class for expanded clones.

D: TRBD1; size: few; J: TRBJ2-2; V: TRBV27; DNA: TGTGCCAGCAGCCCCTTATGGACAGGAAACACCGGGGAGCTGTTTTTT; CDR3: CASSPLWTGNTGELFF
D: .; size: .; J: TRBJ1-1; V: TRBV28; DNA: TGTGCCAGCAGTTTAAGGGTGGGGAGGAACACTGAAGCTTTCTTT; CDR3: CASSLRVGRNTEAFF
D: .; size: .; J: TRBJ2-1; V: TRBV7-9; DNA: TGTGCCAGCAGCTTAAGCCGGGGCTACAATGAGCAGTTCTTC; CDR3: CASSLSRGYNEQFF
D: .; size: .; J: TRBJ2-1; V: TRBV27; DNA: TGTGCCAGCAGTTTAGCGGGAAGCTCCTACAATGAGCAGTTCTTC; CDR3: CASSLAGSSYNEQFF
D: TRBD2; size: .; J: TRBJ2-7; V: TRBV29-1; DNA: TGCAGCGGTCTACTCCTCGGACCGGGACTAGCGGGTCACGAGCAGTACTTC; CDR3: CSGLLLGPGLAGHEQYF
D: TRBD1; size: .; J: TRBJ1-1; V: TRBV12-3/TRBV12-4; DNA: TGTGCCAGCAGCTATACAGGGGTCACTGAAGCTTTCTTT; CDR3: CASSYTGVTEAFF
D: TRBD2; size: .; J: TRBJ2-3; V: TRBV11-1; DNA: TGTGCCAGCAGCTGGACTAGCGGCACAGATACGCAGTATTTT; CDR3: CASSWTSGTDTQYF
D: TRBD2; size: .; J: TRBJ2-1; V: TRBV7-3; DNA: TGTGCCAGCAGCTTCCTCCCGGGAGCGGGAGGGCCTCGTGAGCAGTTCTTC; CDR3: CASSFLPGAGGPREQFF
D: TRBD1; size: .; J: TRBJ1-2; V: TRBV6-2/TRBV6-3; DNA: TGTGCCAGCAGTCGGGACAGGGCTAACTATGGCTACACCTTC; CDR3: CASSRDRANYGYTF
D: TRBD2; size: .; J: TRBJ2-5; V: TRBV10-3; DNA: TGTGCCATCAGCTCTAGCGGGCTGCCCCAAGAGACCCAGTACTTC; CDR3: CAISSSGLPQETQYF
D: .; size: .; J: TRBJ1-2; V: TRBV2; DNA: TGTGCCAGCAACGCAGGGTTCTATGGCTACACCTTC; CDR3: CASNAGFYGYTF
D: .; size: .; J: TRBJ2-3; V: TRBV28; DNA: TGTGCCAGCAGTTTAAAACTTTTCACAGATACGCAGTATTTT; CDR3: CASSLKLFTDTQYF
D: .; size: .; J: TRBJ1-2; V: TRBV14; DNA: TGTGCCAGCACCCCTGACGGGAGAGTGCATGGCTACACCTTC; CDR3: CASTPDGRVHGYTF
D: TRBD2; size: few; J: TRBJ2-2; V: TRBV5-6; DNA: TGTGCCAGCAGCTTAGCGGCGGGGAGGGGAACAAACACCGGGGAGCTGTTTTTT; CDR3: CASSLAAGRGTNTGELFF
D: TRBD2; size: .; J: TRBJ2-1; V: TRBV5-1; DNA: TGCGCCAGCAGCCAGGGGGTGCCGGTAGGTAGCGGGAGGCAAAGCTCCTACAATGAGCAGTTCTTC; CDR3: CASSQGVPVGSGRQSSYNEQFF
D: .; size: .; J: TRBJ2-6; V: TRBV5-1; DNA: TGCGCCAGCAGCTCGGAGCCTGGGGCCAACGTCCTGACTTTC; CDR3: CASSSEPGANVLTF
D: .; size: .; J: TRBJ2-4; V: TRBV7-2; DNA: TGTGCCAGCAGCTTAGGAGGCAAAAACATTCAGTACTTC; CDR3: CASSLGGKNIQYF
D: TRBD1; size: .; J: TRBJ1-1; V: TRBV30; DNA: TGTGCCTGGAGTGCCCTACCGGACAGGGACCGCGCGGCTTTCTTT; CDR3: CAWSALPDRDRAAFF
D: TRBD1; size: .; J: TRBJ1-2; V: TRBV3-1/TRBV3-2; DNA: TGTGCCAGCAGGAGACAGGGGGCGCTTAAGGGCTACACCTTC; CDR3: CASRRQGALKGYTF
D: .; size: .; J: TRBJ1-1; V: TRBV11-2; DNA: TGTGCCAGCAGCTTATCCGGGAGCACTGAAGCTTTCTTT; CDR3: CASSLSGSTEAFF
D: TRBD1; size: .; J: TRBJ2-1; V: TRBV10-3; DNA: TGTGCCATCAACCCAGACAGGGCTTTGTCCTACAATGAGCAGTTCTTC; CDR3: CAINPDRALSYNEQFF
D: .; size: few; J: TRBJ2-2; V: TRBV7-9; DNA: TGTGCCAGCAGCTTTTTGGCAGATGCCGGGGAGCTGTTTTTT; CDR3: CASSFLADAGELFF
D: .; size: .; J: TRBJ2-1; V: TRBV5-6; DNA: TGTGCCAGCAGCTTGGTCCCCCAGGGAAACAATGAGCAGTTCTTC; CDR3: CASSLVPQGNNEQFF
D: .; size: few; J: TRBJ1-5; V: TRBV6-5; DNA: TGTGCCAGCAGTTACGGGGGCCCCAATCAGCCCCAGCATTTT; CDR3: CASSYGGPNQPQHF
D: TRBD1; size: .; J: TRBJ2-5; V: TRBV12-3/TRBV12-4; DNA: TGTGCCAGCAGGGGACAGGGGCGGGAGTACTTC; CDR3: CASRGQGREYF
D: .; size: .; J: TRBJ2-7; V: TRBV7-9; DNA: TGTGCCAGCAGCTTAGCGACGACAGACCCCTACGAGCAGTACTTC; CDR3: CASSLATTDPYEQYF
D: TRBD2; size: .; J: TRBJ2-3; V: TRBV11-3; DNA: TGTGCCAGCAGCTCTAGCGGGCTTGCTGATACGCAGTATTTT; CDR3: CASSSSGLADTQYF
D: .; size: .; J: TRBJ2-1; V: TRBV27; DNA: TGTGCCAGCAGTTTAGGACAGAACAATGAGCAGTTCTTC; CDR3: CASSLGQNNEQFF
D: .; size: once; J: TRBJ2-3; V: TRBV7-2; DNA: TGTGCCAGCAGCTTAGAGCGTTTCACAGATACGCAGTATTTT; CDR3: CASSLERFTDTQYF
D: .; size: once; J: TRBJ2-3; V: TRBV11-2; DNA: TGTGCCAGCAGCGACAGAACTAGCACAGATACGCAGTATTTT; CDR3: CASSDRTSTDTQYF
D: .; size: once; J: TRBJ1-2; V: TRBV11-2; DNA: TGTGCCAGCAGCACCCAGGCTAACTATGGCTACACCTTC; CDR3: CASSTQANYGYTF
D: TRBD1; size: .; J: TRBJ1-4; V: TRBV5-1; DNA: TGCGCCAGCAGCTTGGGTGGCAGGGGGGATGAAAAACTGTTTTTT; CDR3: CASSLGGRGDEKLFF
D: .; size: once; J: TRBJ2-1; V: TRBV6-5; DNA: TGTGCCAGCAGCACCCGAGATGAGCAGTTCTTC; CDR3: CASSTRDEQFF
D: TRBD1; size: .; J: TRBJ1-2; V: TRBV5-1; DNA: TGCGCCAGCACTGTCGGACAGGCGCAATATGGCTACACCTTC; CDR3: CASTVGQAQYGYTF
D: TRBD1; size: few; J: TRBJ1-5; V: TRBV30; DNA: TGTGCCTGGAGTGGGGGACAGGGGAATCAGCCCCAGCATTTT; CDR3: CAWSGGQGNQPQHF
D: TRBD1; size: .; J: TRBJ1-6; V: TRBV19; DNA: TGTGCCAGTAGAGACCGGGACAGCAGGAATTCACCCCTCCACTTT; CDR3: CASRDRDSRNSPLHF
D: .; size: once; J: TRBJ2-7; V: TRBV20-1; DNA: TGCAGTGCTAGTTCCAGGCTACTCGAGCAGTACTTC; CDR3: CSASSRLLEQYF
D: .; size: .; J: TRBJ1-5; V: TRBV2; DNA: TGTGCCAGCGGCAGTGATAGCAATCAGCCCCAGCATTTT; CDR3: CASGSDSNQPQHF
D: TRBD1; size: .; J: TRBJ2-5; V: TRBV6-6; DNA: TGTGCCAGCAGTCGCTCTTACCGGGACAGCCCCCTCCCCCAAGAGACCCAGTACTTC; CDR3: CASSRSYRDSPLPQETQYF
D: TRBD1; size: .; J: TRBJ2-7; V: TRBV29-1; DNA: TGCAGCGTTGGAGGGACAGGGGATGGCGAGCAGTACTTC; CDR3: CSVGGTGDGEQYF
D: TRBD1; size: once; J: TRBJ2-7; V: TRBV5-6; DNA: TGTGCCAGCACAGGACAGGGAAAGCCCTACGAGCAGTACTTC; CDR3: CASTGQGKPYEQYF
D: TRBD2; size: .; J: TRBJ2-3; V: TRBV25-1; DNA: TGTGCCAGCAGTGCCACGGCGCGGGAGGGGACAGATACGCAGTATTTT; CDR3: CASSATAREGTDTQYF
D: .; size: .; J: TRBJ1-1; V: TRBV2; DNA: TGTGCCAGCAGTCCAGGACAGATAGCCTCGATGAACACTGAAGCTTTCTTT; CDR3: CASSPGQIASMNTEAFF
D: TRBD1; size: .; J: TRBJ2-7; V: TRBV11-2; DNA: TGTGCCAGCAGCCGGGGACAGAGCTCCTACGAGCAGTACTTC; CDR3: CASSRGQSSYEQYF
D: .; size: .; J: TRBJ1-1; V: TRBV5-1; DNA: TGCGCCAGCAGCTTGGGAGGGGGGAACACTGAAGCTTTCTTT; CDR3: CASSLGGGNTEAFF
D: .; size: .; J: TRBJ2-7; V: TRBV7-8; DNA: TGTGCCAGCAGCTTAGACACAGGGAAGGGCTACGAGCAGTACTTC; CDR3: CASSLDTGKGYEQYF
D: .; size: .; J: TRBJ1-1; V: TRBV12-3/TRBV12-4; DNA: TGTGCCAGCAGTGGTCAGCGAGACACTGAAGCTTTCTTT; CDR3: CASSGQRDTEAFF
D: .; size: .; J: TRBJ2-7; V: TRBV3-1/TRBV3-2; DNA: TGTGCCAGCAGCCAAACGGGGGCCTACGAGCAGTACTTC; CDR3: CASSQTGAYEQYF
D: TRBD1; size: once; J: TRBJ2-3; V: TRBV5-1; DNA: TGCGCCAGCAGGACCACAGGGGGCGCAGATACGCAGTATTTT; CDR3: CASRTTGGADTQYF